These 6 T cell receptor beta chains share one sample of origin, sequenced in a study of Ad26.COV2.S vaccination and SARS-CoV-2 variants. TCRdb keeps only in-frame clones here, not all; method: immunoSEQ multiplex PCR. The table shows a few hundred thousand clones, with roughly 90% occurring only once. Regarding treatment: about 20 received Ad26.COV2.S at low or high dose, single or two shots; about 5 received placebo; per-sample allocation not given. Following the first vaccine or placebo injection, samples were taken on day 63. This specimen was peripheral blood, taken in a trial of Ad26.COV2.S vaccine versus placebo. The receptor set was obtained from a person between 18 and 65 years old who received the Ad26.COV2.S COVID-19 vaccine or a placebo.

J is TRBJ1-2 and V is TRBV11-2; D might be TRBD1 (5 bases). V was shortened by 5 bases and J by 1 base, with 8 bases between the two germline ends. CDR3 length: 13 amino acids. In germline, CDR1 is SGHAT, CDR2 FQNNGV. In DNA, the CDR3 is TGTGCCAGCAGCCGACAGTATAACTATGGCTACACCTTC. It encodes CASSRQYNYGYTF.

This clone was seen a single time. The genes are TRBV21-1 and TRBJ2-7. TRBV21-1 is shown as a pseudogene. The CDR3 spans 12 residues. CDR3 sequence reads: CASSKRVGEQYF. The CDR3 DNA is TGTGCCAGCAGCAAACGGGTAGGGGAGCAGTACTTC.

V usage is TRBV27 and J usage is TRBJ2-7, with 8 bases matching TRBD2. The CDR3 consists of 15 residues. The J segment lost 5 bases and the V segment lost 0 bases, leaving 6 bases of the junction unmatched. Germline-derived CDR1 and CDR2 are MNHEY and SMNVEV (reference sequence). CDR3 DNA: TGTGCCAGCAGTTTATCGGGCCTAGCGGGCGACGAGCAGTACTTC. Encoded protein: CASSLSGLAGDEQYF.

The chain uses TRBV6-5 and TRBJ1-4; a weak D match, TRBD1 (6 bases). Trimming cost V 0 bases and J 6 bases, with 14 bases left between them. The CDR3 runs to 16 residues. In germline, CDR1 is MNHEY, CDR2 SVGAGI. The CDR3, as DNA: TGTGCCAGCAGTTACTCGCGGGGGGCTGGGGATGAAAAACTGTTTTTT. Amino acids: CASSYSRGAGDEKLFF.

This clone came up once. The rearrangement joins TRBV27 to TRBJ1-3, with 8 bases lining up with TRBD1. Trimming removed 5 bases from V and 0 bases from J; junction bases left unmatched: 3. The CDR3 is 15 residues long. Germline values: CDR1 MNHEY, CDR2 SMNVEV (reference sequence). This chain's CDR3 is CASSRTGSSGNTIYF. The CDR3 coding sequence is TGTGCCAGCAGTCGGACAGGGAGCTCTGGAAACACCATATATTTT.

The chain uses TRBV4-1 and TRBJ2-5; 10 bases align to TRBD2. V lost 1 base to trimming and J lost 1 base; unmatched junction nucleotides: 3. Per the germline V gene, CDR1 is MGHRA and CDR2 is YSYEKL. The CDR3 extends over 16 amino acids. CDR3 sequence: CASSQGSGGLQETQYF. The CDR3 DNA sequence: TGCGCCAGCAGCCAAGGTAGCGGGGGGCTCCAAGAGACCCAGTACTTC.